Shown below are 5 T cell receptor beta chains from a single sample sequenced in a study of blood T cell repertoires in COVID-19. TCRdb's table, derived via immunoSEQ multiplex PCR, lists solely in-frame clones and lacks some. The sample has roughly 260,000 clones, roughly 88% seen once. The sample taken for sequencing was PBMCs or T cells enriched from blood (not recorded which). These TCRs come from a woman in her fifties or sixties who had recovered from COVID-19.

The chain uses TRBV27 and TRBJ1-2; 8 bases are a match to TRBD1. The V and J ends lost 7 bases and 8 bases, in that order; junction bases with no gene match: 12. Germline V gene lookup returns CDR1 MNHEY and CDR2 SMNVEV (reference sequence). There are 14 residues in the CDR3. In DNA form, the CDR3 reads TGTGCCAGCACTGAAATCCAGGGGGCGACGGGCTACACCTTC. It is translated as CASTEIQGATGYTF.

The V and J genes are TRBV5-4 and TRBJ1-6, with D hard to call. V was clipped by 0 bases and J by 9 bases, with 4 bases between them. CDR1 and CDR2 (germline): SGHNT, YYREEE (reference sequence). The CDR3 has 12 amino acids. CDR3 bases: TGTGCCAGCAGCTTGGATAGTTCACCCCTCCACTTT. Its translation: CASSLDSSPLHF.

The V gene is TRBV27, the J gene TRBJ1-6; D is ambiguous. Germline V gives CDR1 MNHEY, CDR2 SMNVEV (reference sequence). CDR3 length: 16 residues. V was trimmed by 6 bases and J by 0 bases, leaving 12 bases between them. CDR3 sequence (DNA): TGTGCCAGCAGCTCCGGGATGAGCTCCTATAATTCACCCCTCCACTTT. Translating it yields CASSSGMSSYNSPLHF.

The rearrangement uses TRBV21-1 and TRBJ2-1; the table's D gene call, TRBD2, was not cross checked with the DNA. TRBV21-1 is a listed pseudogene. CDR3 length: 16 amino acids. This CDR3 is CASSTLSGRADNEQFF. Here the CDR3 DNA reads TGTGCCAGCAGCACTCTTAGCGGGAGGGCCGACAATGAGCAGTTCTTC.

The chain combines TRBV7-9 with TRBJ1-2; D ambiguous. The length of the CDR3 is 12 residues. V lost 5 bases to trimming and J lost 7 bases, with 11 bases between them. Germline CDR1 and CDR2: SEHNR and FQNEAQ (reference sequence). The CDR3 region has the DNA TGTGCCAGCAGCCCCTTCGGTGTTGGCTACACCTTC. Its translation is CASSPFGVGYTF. The full variable domain, completed using reference TRBV7-9 and TRBJ1-2, is DTGVSQNPRHKITKRGQNVTFRCDPISEHNRLYWYRQTLGQGPEFLTYFQNEAQLEKSRLLSDRFSAERPKGSFSTLEIQRTEQGDSAMYLCASSPFGVGYTFGSGTRLTVV.